A selection of T cell receptor beta chains follows, all from one sample in a study of T cell responses to AZD1222 COVID-19 vaccine. The table came from immunoSEQ multiplex PCR; TCRdb's copy has only in-frame clones and leaves some out. Here the sample spans some 150,000 clones, 85% to 90% being singletons. Sequenced here: peripheral blood, sampled 28 days after the second AZD1222 dose. These TCRs come from an adult who received the AZD1222 COVID-19 vaccine. Both conserved end residues are part of each CDR3. The D gene is left open where the match is weak. A clone size is listed for some rows: how often the clone was seen (once, few, many), or a class if it is expanded.

v_call: TRBV19
j_call: TRBJ1-1
d_call: NA
clone_size: once
cdr3_aa: CASSIRVGPNTEAFF
cdr3_nt: TGTGCCAGTAGTATCAGGGTCGGACCGAACACTGAAGCTTTCTTT

v_call: TRBV13
j_call: TRBJ1-1
d_call: TRBD1
clone_size: NA
cdr3_aa: CASSPRQGNREAFF
cdr3_nt: TGTGCCAGCAGCCCCAGACAGGGAAATAGGGAAGCTTTCTTT

v_call: TRBV18
j_call: TRBJ2-3
d_call: NA
clone_size: once
cdr3_aa: CASSSLRETDTQYF
cdr3_nt: TGTGCCAGCTCATCACTCCGTGAGACAGATACGCAGTATTTT

v_call: TRBV7-9
j_call: TRBJ2-7
d_call: NA
clone_size: NA
cdr3_aa: CASSPVGDLRGFYEQYF
cdr3_nt: TGTGCCAGCAGCCCCGTCGGGGATCTCCGGGGGTTCTACGAGCAGTACTTC

v_call: TRBV5-6
j_call: TRBJ2-5
d_call: NA
clone_size: NA
cdr3_aa: CASTLGGPETQYF
cdr3_nt: TGTGCCAGCACCCTGGGGGGTCCCGAGACCCAGTACTTC

v_call: TRBV18
j_call: TRBJ1-5
d_call: TRBD1
clone_size: few
cdr3_aa: CASSPTQDRENQPQHF
cdr3_nt: TGTGCCAGCTCACCGACCCAGGACAGGGAAAATCAGCCCCAGCATTTT

v_call: TRBV2
j_call: TRBJ2-6
d_call: TRBD1
clone_size: NA
cdr3_aa: CASGPTGSGGANVLTF
cdr3_nt: TGTGCCAGCGGACCGACAGGGAGCGGTGGGGCCAACGTCCTGACTTTC

v_call: TRBV27
j_call: TRBJ1-5
d_call: NA
clone_size: NA
cdr3_aa: CASGEQGPQPQHF
cdr3_nt: TGTGCCAGCGGAGAACAGGGACCTCAGCCCCAGCATTTT

v_call: TRBV5-1
j_call: TRBJ1-3
d_call: NA
clone_size: NA
cdr3_aa: CASSSTWDTTGNTIYF
cdr3_nt: TGCGCCAGCAGCTCGACCTGGGACACTACTGGAAACACCATATATTTT

v_call: TRBV11-2
j_call: TRBJ2-5
d_call: NA
clone_size: NA
cdr3_aa: CASSLVRGAGETQYF
cdr3_nt: TGTGCCAGCAGCTTAGTGCGCGGGGCCGGCGAGACCCAGTACTTC

v_call: TRBV7-9
j_call: TRBJ2-1
d_call: TRBD2
clone_size: NA
cdr3_aa: CASSPGTSGAYNEQFF
cdr3_nt: TGTGCCAGCAGCCCTGGGACTAGCGGAGCCTACAATGAGCAGTTCTTC

v_call: TRBV5-1
j_call: TRBJ2-3
d_call: TRBD2
clone_size: NA
cdr3_aa: CASSLMASGSTDTQYF
cdr3_nt: TGCGCCAGCAGCTTAATGGCTAGCGGGAGCACAGATACGCAGTATTTT

v_call: TRBV7-2
j_call: TRBJ2-7
d_call: NA
clone_size: NA
cdr3_aa: CASSWTVTYEQYF
cdr3_nt: TGTGCCAGCAGCTGGACCGTGACTTACGAGCAGTACTTC

v_call: TRBV9
j_call: TRBJ2-2
d_call: NA
clone_size: once
cdr3_aa: CASSTPPQTTGELFF
cdr3_nt: TGTGCCAGCAGCACACCCCCTCAGACAACCGGGGAGCTGTTTTTT

v_call: TRBV9
j_call: TRBJ1-4
d_call: NA
clone_size: NA
cdr3_aa: CASSVGGGGAKLFF
cdr3_nt: TGTGCCAGCAGCGTAGGAGGGGGGGGTGCAAAACTGTTTTTT

v_call: TRBV12-3/TRBV12-4
j_call: TRBJ1-1
d_call: NA
clone_size: NA
cdr3_aa: CASSPGPEAFF
cdr3_nt: TGTGCCAGCAGCCCAGGGCCCGAAGCTTTCTTT

v_call: TRBV11-2
j_call: TRBJ1-1
d_call: NA
clone_size: NA
cdr3_aa: CASSLGKGLNTEAFF
cdr3_nt: TGTGCCAGCAGCTTAGGAAAGGGGCTAAACACTGAAGCTTTCTTT

v_call: TRBV10-1
j_call: TRBJ2-1
d_call: NA
clone_size: once
cdr3_aa: CASSLQGNDEQFF
cdr3_nt: TGCGCCAGCAGTTTACAGGGTAACGATGAGCAGTTCTTC

v_call: TRBV6-5
j_call: TRBJ2-5
d_call: TRBD1
clone_size: once
cdr3_aa: CASSLYRGRETQYF
cdr3_nt: TGTGCCAGCAGTCTTTACAGGGGGCGGGAGACCCAGTACTTC

v_call: TRBV28
j_call: TRBJ2-2
d_call: NA
clone_size: NA
cdr3_aa: CASSLNGELFF
cdr3_nt: TGTGCCAGCAGTTTAAACGGGGAGCTGTTTTTT

v_call: TRBV10-3
j_call: TRBJ1-1
d_call: TRBD1
clone_size: NA
cdr3_aa: CAINTDRDRTAFF
cdr3_nt: TGTGCCATCAATACGGACAGGGATCGTACAGCTTTCTTT

v_call: TRBV18
j_call: TRBJ1-1
d_call: NA
clone_size: once
cdr3_aa: CASSPAGAVNTEAFF
cdr3_nt: TGTGCCAGCTCACCCGCAGGGGCAGTGAACACTGAAGCTTTCTTT

v_call: TRBV21-1
j_call: TRBJ1-6
d_call: NA
clone_size: few
cdr3_aa: CASSKDGIRNSPLHF
cdr3_nt: TGTGCCAGCAGCAAAGACGGTATCCGGAATTCACCCCTCCACTTT

v_call: TRBV18
j_call: TRBJ2-1
d_call: NA
clone_size: NA
cdr3_aa: CASSPNAGVFYNEQFF
cdr3_nt: TGTGCCAGCTCACCAAACGCAGGGGTTTTCTACAATGAGCAGTTCTTC

v_call: TRBV9
j_call: TRBJ1-2
d_call: NA
clone_size: NA
cdr3_aa: CASSASRTDHLNYGYTF
cdr3_nt: TGTGCCAGCAGCGCTTCCCGGACTGACCACTTAAACTATGGCTACACCTTC